The 30 T cell receptor beta chains in this list originate from one sample, sequenced in a study of T-cell memory formation after mild COVID-19. Using its own MiXCR run on the 5' RACE reads, TCRdb lists one record per CDR3 protein. The profile shows 250,000 to 300,000 distinct CDR3 sequences, around 16% of them singletons. Sequencing was performed on PBMCs or a T cell subset sorted from them (not recorded which). The receptors come from a man aged 18-30 years who had mild COVID-19 (a few samples of this study predate the infection). Cell type and time point are not known.

The J gene is TRBJ1-3, the V gene TRBV20-1, with D possibly TRBD1 on 5 matching bases. V was trimmed by 4 bases and J by 8 bases, leaving 21 bases between them. The CDR3 loop spans 15 amino acids. The germline CDR1 and CDR2 sequences are DFQATT and SNEGSKA (reference sequence). Here the CDR3 reads CSAITPGPSGDTIYF. The CDR3 DNA reads as TGCAGTGCTATCACGCCGGGACCCTCCGGGGACACCATATATTTT.

In its sample, this clonotype was seen a few times. The J gene is TRBJ2-7, the V gene TRBV4-1; 8 nucleotides align to TRBD1. With 4 bases clipped from V and 3 bases from J, the junction kept 8 bases outside the gene matches. Germline CDR1 reads MGHRA; CDR2 reads YSYEKL. CDR3 size: 15 residues. The CDR3 here is CASSPGQGPSYEQYV. The CDR3 nucleotides are TGCGCCAGCAGCCCCGGACAGGGACCTAGCTACGAGCAGTACGTC.

In its sample, this clonotype was seen a few times. This rearrangement joins TRBV4-2 to TRBJ2-2, with no clear D. Germline CDR1 LGHNA, CDR2 YNFKEQ. The CDR3 is 16 amino acids. Trimming removed 0 bases from V and 1 base from J, with 9 bases in between. The DNA of the CDR3 is TGTGCCAGCAGCCAAGAATACGCCCAGAACACCGGGGAGCTGTTTTTT. This encodes CASSQEYAQNTGELFF.

J is TRBJ2-1 and V is TRBV12-3 or TRBV12-4, with D perhaps given as TRBD1 or TRBD2 (6 bases each). The CDR3 spans 15 residues. V lost 7 bases, J lost 12 bases, and 25 bases lay in between. The CDR3 bases are TGTGCCAGCACCATCGGGGGCATTTACAGTTTTGGGCAGTTCTTC. Its translation is CASTIGGIYSFGQFF.

The chain is built from TRBV12-3 or TRBV12-4 and TRBJ2-3; 10 positions agree with TRBD2. CDR3 length equals 14 residues. The J segment lost 4 bases and the V segment lost 5 bases, leaving 3 bases of the junction unmatched. Written as DNA, the CDR3 is TGTGCCAGCAGTGGACTAGCGGTCGCAGATACGCAGTATTTT. Protein sequence: CASSGLAVADTQYF.

This clonotype was picked up a small number of times. The CDR3 loop reads CASSETAGEGIQYF. As DNA, the CDR3 is TGTGCCAGCAGTGAAACAGCGGGGGAGGGAATTCAGTACTTC. This rearrangement joins TRBV6-5 to TRBJ2-4, with 8 bases lining up with TRBD2. V lost 5 bases and J lost 10; bases outside the gene matches: 10. The CDR3 has 14 residues. Germline V lookup: CDR1 MNHEY, CDR2 SVGAGI.

This clonotype was picked up a small number of times. This chain uses TRBV4-3 with TRBJ2-3; D is possibly TRBD1 (5 bases). Germline assignment: CDR1 LGHNA and CDR2 YSLEER. CDR3 length equals 15 residues. V was shortened by 1 base and J by 3 bases, with 11 bases between the two germline ends. The CDR3, as DNA: TGCGCCAGCAGCCAAGCTGCCAGGGCGACAGATACGCAGTATTTT. This translates into CASSQAARATDTQYF.

The chain couples TRBV29-1 to TRBJ1-1; D gene unclear. The length of the CDR3 is 12 residues. CDR1 and CDR2 (germline): SQVTM, ANQGSEA. With 6 bases removed from V and 0 bases from J, the gap between germline ends came to 8 bases. CDR3: CSVPDVNTEAFF. The DNA of the CDR3 is TGCAGCGTACCGGACGTGAACACTGAAGCTTTCTTT.

This chain links TRBV4-2 with TRBJ1-2; D gene ambiguous. The germline V gene encodes CDR1 LGHNA and CDR2 YNFKEQ. The CDR3 is 14 amino acids. V was cut by 0 bases and J by 4 bases, with 9 bases left in between. As DNA, the CDR3 is TGTGCCAGCAGCCAAGATTTACGGCTCTATGGCTACACCTTC. It yields the protein CASSQDLRLYGYTF.

The chain joins TRBV12-3 or TRBV12-4 to TRBJ2-1, with 7 bases fitting TRBD2. Trimming removed 4 bases from V and 7 bases from J; junction bases left unmatched: 4. The CDR3 length is 13 residues. This chain's CDR3 is CASSWTSPNEQFF. The CDR3 DNA sequence: TGTGCCAGCAGTTGGACTAGTCCAAATGAGCAGTTCTTC.

In this sample, this clonotype turned up many times. The chain joins TRBV20-1 to TRBJ2-3; the D is unclear. Germline assignment: CDR1 DFQATT and CDR2 SNEGSKA (reference sequence). V gave up 6 bases and J gave up 3 bases, with 10 bases separating them. The CDR3 runs 12 residues. In DNA form, the CDR3 reads TGCAGTGCCCTTACCCGGACAGATACGCAGTATTTT. This translates into CSALTRTDTQYF.

This clonotype showed up just a few times. V and J are TRBV18 and TRBJ1-2; the D is unclear. With 3 bases removed from V and 0 bases from J, the gap between germline ends came to 11 bases. This CDR3 spans 15 amino acids. The germline gives CDR1 KGHSH, CDR2 LQKENI. The DNA of the CDR3 is TGTGCCAGCTCACCTTCCATGGGCACTAACTATGGCTACACCTTC. This translates into CASSPSMGTNYGYTF.

In this sample, this clonotype turned up a few times. This chain uses TRBV6-5 with TRBJ2-3; D perhaps matches TRBD2 (5 bases). Between the trimmed V and J ends, which lost 2 bases and 6 bases, there was a span of 9 bases. The germline CDR1 and CDR2 sequences are MNHEY and SVGAGI. CDR3 length equals 13 residues. CDR3 region: CASSYTPGDTQYF. The CDR3 coding sequence is TGTGCCAGCAGTTACACCCCGGGGGATACGCAGTATTTT.

This clonotype was detected many times. The V and J genes are TRBV15 and TRBJ2-1; D unresolved. The ends were cut back, 7 bases at V and 1 base at J, with 8 bases in the middle. The CDR3 is 13 amino acids. Germline V lookup: CDR1 LNHNV, CDR2 YYDKDF (reference sequence). The CDR3 protein is CATTGGSYNEQFF. The CDR3 nucleotides are TGTGCCACCACTGGCGGATCCTACAATGAGCAGTTCTTC.

The gene calls are TRBV5-1 and TRBJ1-1; D is possibly TRBD1 (5 bases). In germline, CDR1 is SGHRS, CDR2 YFSETQ. V lost 1 base and J lost 6, with 13 bases in between. CDR3 length equals 14 residues. In DNA form, the CDR3 reads TGCGCCAGCAGCTTGCGGGGCGACGAACCTGAAGCTTTCTTT. Translating it yields CASSLRGDEPEAFF.

This clonotype was found a few times. The CDR3 spells CASSLLSSNQPQHF. The CDR3 DNA reads as TGTGCCAGCAGCTTATTGAGTAGCAATCAGCCCCAGCATTTT. The chain joins TRBV7-2 to TRBJ1-5; D gene ambiguous. CDR3 length: 14 residues. Germline-derived CDR1 and CDR2 are SGHTA and FQGNSA. Trimming removed 2 bases at V and 0 bases at J, with 5 bases between.

The rearrangement uses TRBV5-1 and TRBJ1-5, with TRBD1 identical over 9 bases. CDR3 length equals 15 residues. Germline V gives CDR1 SGHRS, CDR2 YFSETQ. Unmatched junction bases numbered 8, after V lost 4 bases and J lost 6 bases. The CDR3 DNA is TGCGCCAGCAGCAGAACAGGGGGCGAAGGTCAGCCCCAGCATTTT. Translated: CASSRTGGEGQPQHF.

This clonotype has only a few counts. The CDR3 here is CATTGKLDEQFF. The CDR3 DNA reads as TGTGCCACCACCGGGAAGCTCGACGAGCAGTTCTTC. This chain joins TRBV15 and TRBJ2-1, with TRBD2 as a possible D gene (5 bases). V shed 7 bases and J shed 10 bases, with 14 bases lying between them. The CDR3 sequence is 12 residues long. The germline CDR1 and CDR2 sequences are LNHNV and YYDKDF (reference sequence).

This clonotype was counted many times. This sequence joins TRBV7-2 and TRBJ2-5; D call uncertain. The CDR3 totals 13 residues. The V end lost 2 bases, the J end lost 5 bases, and 9 bases lay between the germline ends. Germline CDR1 and CDR2: SGHTA and FQGNSA. The CDR3 DNA is TGTGCCAGCAGCTTAACCCAGGCGGAGACCCAGTACTTC. Encoded protein: CASSLTQAETQYF.

J is TRBJ2-3 and V is TRBV7-3; TRBD1 is a possible D gene (6 bases). The CDR3 contains 15 residues. CDR1 SGHTA and CDR2 FQGTGA come from the germline V gene. V lost 2 bases, J lost 6 bases, and 15 bases lay in between. This CDR3 reads CASSLDRSFPDTQYF. The CDR3, as DNA: TGTGCCAGCAGCTTAGACAGGAGTTTTCCGGATACGCAGTATTTT.

This clonotype turned up a few times. This rearrangement joins TRBV12-3 or TRBV12-4 to TRBJ1-2, with a tentative D call TRBD1 (6 bases). Trimming pared 7 bases from V and 4 bases from J, leaving 22 bases between. The CDR3 has 16 amino acids. The chain's CDR3 is CASKRTGGVDGYGYTF. Written as DNA, the CDR3 is TGTGCCAGCAAGCGTACCGGGGGCGTGGATGGCTATGGCTACACCTTC.

The chain recombines TRBV20-1 with TRBJ2-7; 8 positions match TRBD2. The ends lost 2 bases at V and 7 bases at J; junction bases unmatched: 13. Germline V gives CDR1 DFQATT, CDR2 SNEGSKA (reference sequence). The CDR3 covers 15 residues. Here the CDR3 reads CSARLARGGAREQYF. DNA of the CDR3: TGCAGTGCTAGACTCGCCCGGGGGGGGGCACGGGAGCAGTACTTC.

This clonotype has ten or more counts. The CDR3 sequence: CASSGNSPLHF. CDR3 coding DNA: TGTGCCAGCAGTGGCAATTCACCCCTCCACTTT. This chain uses TRBV2 with TRBJ1-6; no firm D call. The V and J ends lost 4 bases and 7 bases respectively, with 2 bases between them. CDR3 length: 11 residues. Germline CDR1 reads SNHLY; CDR2 reads FYNNEI.

This clonotype was seen more than once but under ten times. The J gene is TRBJ2-5, the V gene TRBV5-6, with 10 bases fitting TRBD1. CDR1 SGHDT and CDR2 YYEEEE come from the germline V gene. The V segment lost 2 bases and the J segment 5 bases; nucleotides outside the gene matches: 6. This CDR3 contains 15 residues. The CDR3 nucleotides are TGTGCCAGCAGCTTCCGACAGGGGGCTTCGGAGACCCAGTACTTC. Its protein is CASSFRQGASETQYF.

DNA for the CDR3: TGTGCCAGCAGCTCGGGGACTAGCGCAACTAGCACAGATACGCAGTATTTT. Translation gives CASSSGTSATSTDTQYF. V usage is TRBV5-6 and J usage is TRBJ2-3; 10 positions agree with TRBD2. CDR3 length: 17 residues. Germline CDR1 SGHDT, CDR2 YYEEEE. With V trimmed by 3 bases and J by 0 bases, 7 bases remained unmatched.

This clonotype was detected only a few times. The chain employs TRBV5-6 and TRBJ1-4; D unresolved. The CDR3 is 15 residues long. V lost 4 bases, J lost 3 bases, and 13 bases lay in between. CDR1 and CDR2 (germline): SGHDT, YYEEEE. DNA of the CDR3: TGTGCCAGCAGCCCGGGGAGTGGGGCTAATGAAAAACTGTTTTTT. Encoded protein: CASSPGSGANEKLFF.

The chain combines TRBV2 with TRBJ1-4; 7 bases map to TRBD1. Looked up from germline, CDR1 is SNHLY and CDR2 is FYNNEI. The J segment lost 0 bases and the V segment lost 6 bases, leaving 4 bases of the junction unmatched. The CDR3 sequence is 15 residues long. The CDR3 sequence: CASSGTVATNEKLFF. The CDR3 nucleotides are TGTGCCAGCAGCGGGACAGTTGCAACTAATGAAAAACTGTTTTTT. Filled out from reference TRBV2 and TRBJ1-4, the complete variable domain reads EPEVTQTPSHQVTQMGQEVILRCVPISNHLYFYWYRQILGQKVEFLVSFYNNEISEKSEIFDDQFSVERPDGSNFTLKIRSTKLEDSAMYFCASSGTVATNEKLFFGSGTQLSVL.

This clonotype has ten or more counts. The rearrangement uses TRBV7-2 and TRBJ1-2; 8 bases are a match to TRBD1. CDR1 is SGHTA, CDR2 FQGNSA, per germline. The CDR3 runs 14 residues. After removal of 7 bases from V and 3 bases from J, the junction contained 7 bases not matched to a gene. CDR3: CASKGDRRDYGYTF. CDR3 coding DNA: TGTGCCAGCAAAGGGGACAGGAGGGACTATGGCTACACCTTC.

At least ten counts were recorded for this clonotype. The CDR3: CSASGLAGGRTDTQYF. In nucleotides, the CDR3 is TGCAGTGCTAGCGGTCTAGCGGGGGGCCGCACAGATACGCAGTATTTT. The rearrangement joins TRBV20-1 to TRBJ2-3; 11 bases are shared with TRBD2. This CDR3 is built from 16 residues. CDR1 and CDR2 from the germline V gene are DFQATT and SNEGSKA (reference sequence). V lost 3 bases, J lost 1 base, and 6 bases stayed unmatched.

This clonotype was detected ten times or more. This sequence joins TRBV18 and TRBJ2-1, with 9 bases matching TRBD1. Germline V gene sequence: CDR1 KGHSH, CDR2 LQKENI. The CDR3 runs to 14 residues. V was clipped by 6 bases and J by 3 bases; unmatched bases: 3. The CDR3 loop reads CASSRDRVYNEQFF. CDR3 sequence (DNA): TGTGCCAGCTCGCGGGACAGGGTCTACAATGAGCAGTTCTTC.